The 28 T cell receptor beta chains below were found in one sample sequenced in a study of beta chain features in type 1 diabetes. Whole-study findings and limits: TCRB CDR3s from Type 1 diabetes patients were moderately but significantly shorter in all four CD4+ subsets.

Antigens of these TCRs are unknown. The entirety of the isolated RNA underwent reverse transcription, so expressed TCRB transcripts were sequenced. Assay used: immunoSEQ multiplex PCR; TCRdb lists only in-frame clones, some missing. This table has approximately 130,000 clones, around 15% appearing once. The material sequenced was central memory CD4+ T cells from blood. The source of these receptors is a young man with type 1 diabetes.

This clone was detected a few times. The CDR3 protein is CASSPGTTSGDTQYF. The CDR3, as DNA: TGTGCCAGCAGCCCCGGGACTACCTCAGGAGATACGCAGTATTTT. J is TRBJ2-3 and V is TRBV5-4, with TRBD2 matching over 7 bases. CDR1 and CDR2 (germline): SGHNT, YYREEE (reference sequence). CDR3 length: 15 amino acids. V gave up 4 bases and J gave up 5 bases; unmatched junction bases: 10.

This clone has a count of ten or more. CDR3: CAWRGQGISPLHF. CDR3 DNA sequence: TGTGCCTGGAGAGGACAGGGGATTTCACCCCTCCACTTT. This sequence joins TRBV30 and TRBJ1-6; TRBD1 aligns across 9 bases. This CDR3 region has 13 residues. Germline V gene sequence: CDR1 GTSNPN, CDR2 SVGIG (reference sequence). Trimming removed 3 bases from V and 9 bases from J; junction bases left unmatched: 3.

The CDR3 DNA reads TGTGCCTGGAGTGTAGGCCTAGCGGGATATAAGGATGAGCAGTTCTTC. Its translation is CAWSVGLAGYKDEQFF. This sequence joins TRBV30 and TRBJ2-1, with 9 nucleotides matching TRBD2. This CDR3 has 16 amino acids. The V segment lost 0 bases and the J segment 8 bases; nucleotides outside the gene matches: 11. In germline, CDR1 is GTSNPN, CDR2 SVGIG (reference sequence).

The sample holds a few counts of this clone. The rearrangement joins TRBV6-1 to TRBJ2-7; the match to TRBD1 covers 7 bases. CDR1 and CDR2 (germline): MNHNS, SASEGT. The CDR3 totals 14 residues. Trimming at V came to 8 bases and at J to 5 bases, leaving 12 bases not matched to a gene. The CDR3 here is CASGTGTVRHEQYF. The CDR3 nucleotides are TGTGCCAGCGGGACCGGGACAGTACGCCACGAGCAGTACTTC.

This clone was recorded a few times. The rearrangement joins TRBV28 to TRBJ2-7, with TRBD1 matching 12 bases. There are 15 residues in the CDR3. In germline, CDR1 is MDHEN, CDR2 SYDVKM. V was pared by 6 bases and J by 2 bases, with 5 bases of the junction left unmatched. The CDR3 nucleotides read TGTGCCAGCAGCGGGGGGGACAGGGGGCCCTACGAGCAGTACTTC. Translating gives CASSGGDRGPYEQYF.

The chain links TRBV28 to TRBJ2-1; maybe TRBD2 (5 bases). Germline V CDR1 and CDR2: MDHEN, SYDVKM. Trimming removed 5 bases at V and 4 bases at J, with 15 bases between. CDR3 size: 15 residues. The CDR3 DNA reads TGTGCCAGCAGTCCCCCCCCGGGGTCGTACAATGAGCAGTTCTTC. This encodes CASSPPPGSYNEQFF.

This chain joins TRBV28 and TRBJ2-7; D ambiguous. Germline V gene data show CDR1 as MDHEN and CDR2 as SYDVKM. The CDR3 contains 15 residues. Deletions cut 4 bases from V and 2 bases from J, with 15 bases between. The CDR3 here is CASSSPSGSTYEQYF. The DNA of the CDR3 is TGTGCCAGCAGTTCGCCTTCCGGGTCCACCTACGAGCAGTACTTC.

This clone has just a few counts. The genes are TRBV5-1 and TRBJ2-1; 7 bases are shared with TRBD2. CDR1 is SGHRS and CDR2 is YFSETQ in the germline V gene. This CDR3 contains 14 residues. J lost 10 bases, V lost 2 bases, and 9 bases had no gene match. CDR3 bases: TGCGCCAGCAGCTTCGTCCTAGCGGACTCGGAGCAGTTCTTC. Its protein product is CASSFVLADSEQFF.

DNA for the CDR3: TGTGCCAGCAGCCCATACACGGACAGGGGTGAGCAGTTCTTC. Translation: CASSPYTDRGEQFF. The V gene is TRBV9, the J gene TRBJ2-1; 9 bases map to TRBD1. Germline V gene lookup returns CDR1 SGDLS and CDR2 YYNGEE. This CDR3 region has 14 residues. V lost 4 bases, J lost 9 bases, and 8 bases stayed unmatched.

The CDR3 DNA is TGCGCCAGCAGCTTGGGCGCTAGCGGGATCTCCTACAATGAGCAGTTCTTC. Amino acid sequence: CASSLGASGISYNEQFF. V gene TRBV5-1 combines with J gene TRBJ2-1; TRBD2 agrees at 9 bases. The V gene end was trimmed by 0 bases and the J gene end by 0 bases; junction bases not matched to a gene: 4. CDR1 is SGHRS and CDR2 is YFSETQ in the germline V gene. The CDR3 is 17 amino acids. The whole variable domain, remainder taken from reference TRBV5-1 and TRBJ2-1, is KAGVTQTPRYLIKTRGQQVTLSCSPISGHRSVSWYQQTPGQGLQFLFEYFSETQRNKGNFPGRFSGRQFSNSRSEMNVSTLELGDSALYLCASSLGASGISYNEQFFGPGTRLTVL.

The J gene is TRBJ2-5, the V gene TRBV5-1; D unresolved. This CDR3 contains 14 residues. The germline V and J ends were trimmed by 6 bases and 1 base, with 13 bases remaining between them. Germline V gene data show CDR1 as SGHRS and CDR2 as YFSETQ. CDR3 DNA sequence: TGCGCCAGCACCAACAACGGTTTCCAAGAGACCCAGTACTTC. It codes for CASTNNGFQETQYF.

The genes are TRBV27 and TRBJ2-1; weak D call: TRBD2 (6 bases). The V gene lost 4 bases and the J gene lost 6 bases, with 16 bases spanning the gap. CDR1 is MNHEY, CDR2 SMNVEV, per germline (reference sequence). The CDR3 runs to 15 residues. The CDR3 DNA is TGTGCCAGCAGTTACGGAGGGTTCTTTAGCAATGAGCAGTTCTTC. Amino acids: CASSYGGFFSNEQFF.

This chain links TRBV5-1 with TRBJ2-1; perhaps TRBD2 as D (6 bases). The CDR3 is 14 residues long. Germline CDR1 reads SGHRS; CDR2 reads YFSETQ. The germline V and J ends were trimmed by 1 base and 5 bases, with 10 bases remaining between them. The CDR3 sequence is CASSLPSANNEQFF. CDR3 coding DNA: TGCGCCAGCAGCTTGCCTAGCGCGAACAATGAGCAGTTCTTC.

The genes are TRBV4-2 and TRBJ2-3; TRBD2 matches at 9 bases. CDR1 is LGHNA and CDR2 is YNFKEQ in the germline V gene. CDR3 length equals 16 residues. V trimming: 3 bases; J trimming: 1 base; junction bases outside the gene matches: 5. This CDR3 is CASSHSIAGGTDTQYF. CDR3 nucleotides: TGTGCCAGCAGCCATTCGATAGCGGGGGGCACAGATACGCAGTATTTT.

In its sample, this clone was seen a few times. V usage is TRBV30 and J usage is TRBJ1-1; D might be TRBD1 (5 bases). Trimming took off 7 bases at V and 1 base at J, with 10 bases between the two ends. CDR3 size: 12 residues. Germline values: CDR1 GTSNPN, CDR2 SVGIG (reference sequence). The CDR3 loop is CALQGWNTEAFF. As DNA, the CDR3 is TGTGCCTTGCAGGGCTGGAACACTGAAGCTTTCTTT. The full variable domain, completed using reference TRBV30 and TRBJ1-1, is SQTIHQWPATLVQPVGSPLSLECTVEGTSNPNLYWYRQAAGRGLQLLFYSVGIGQISSEVPQNLSASRPQDRQFILSSKKLLLSDSGFYLCALQGWNTEAFFGQGTRLTVV.

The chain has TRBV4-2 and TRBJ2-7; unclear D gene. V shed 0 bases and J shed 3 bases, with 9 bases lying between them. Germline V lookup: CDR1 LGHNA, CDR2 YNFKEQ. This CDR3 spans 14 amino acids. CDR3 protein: CASSQDVAGYEQYF. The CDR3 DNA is TGTGCCAGCAGCCAAGATGTGGCCGGCTACGAGCAGTACTTC.

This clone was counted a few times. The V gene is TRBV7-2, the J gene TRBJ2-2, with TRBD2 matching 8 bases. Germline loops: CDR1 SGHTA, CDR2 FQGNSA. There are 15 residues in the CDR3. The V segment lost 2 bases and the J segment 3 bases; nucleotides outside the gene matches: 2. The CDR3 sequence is CASSLPSGHTGELFF. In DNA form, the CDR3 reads TGTGCCAGCAGCTTACCTAGCGGGCACACCGGGGAGCTGTTTTTT.

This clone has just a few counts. CDR3 sequence: CASSLDQGSHEQYF. The CDR3 DNA reads TGTGCCAGCAGCTTAGACCAGGGTAGCCACGAGCAGTACTTC. The chain combines TRBV7-6 with TRBJ2-7; tentative D call: TRBD1 (5 bases). The CDR3 loop spans 14 amino acids. V lost 1 base to trimming and J lost 5 bases, with 12 bases between them. Germline V gives CDR1 SGHVS, CDR2 FNYEAQ.

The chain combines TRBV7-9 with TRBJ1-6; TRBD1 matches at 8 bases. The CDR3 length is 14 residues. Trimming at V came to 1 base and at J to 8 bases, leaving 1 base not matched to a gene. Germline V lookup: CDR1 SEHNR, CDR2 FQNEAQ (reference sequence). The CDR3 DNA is TGTGCCAGCAGCTTAGACAGGGGGGATTCACCCCTCCACTTT. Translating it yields CASSLDRGDSPLHF.

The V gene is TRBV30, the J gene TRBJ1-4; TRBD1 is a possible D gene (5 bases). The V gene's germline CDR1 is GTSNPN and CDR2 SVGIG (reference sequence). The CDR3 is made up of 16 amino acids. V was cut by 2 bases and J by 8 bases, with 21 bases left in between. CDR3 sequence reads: CAWSKGLGLNEEKLFF. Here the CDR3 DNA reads TGTGCCTGGAGTAAGGGACTGGGGCTTAACGAGGAAAAACTGTTTTTT.

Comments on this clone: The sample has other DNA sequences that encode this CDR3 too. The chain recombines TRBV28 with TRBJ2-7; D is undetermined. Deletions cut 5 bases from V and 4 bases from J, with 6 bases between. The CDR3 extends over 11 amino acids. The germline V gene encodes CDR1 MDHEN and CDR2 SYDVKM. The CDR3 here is CASSLRYEQYF. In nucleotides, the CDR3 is TGTGCCAGCAGTCTCCGGTACGAGCAGTACTTC.

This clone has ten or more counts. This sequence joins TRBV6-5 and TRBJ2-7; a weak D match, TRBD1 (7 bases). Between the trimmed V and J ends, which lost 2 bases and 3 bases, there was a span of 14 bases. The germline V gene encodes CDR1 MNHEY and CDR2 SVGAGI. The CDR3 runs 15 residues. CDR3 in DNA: TGTGCCAGCAGTTACGCCCCGCAGGGGGGCTACGAGCAGTACTTC. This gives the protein CASSYAPQGGYEQYF.

The CDR3 sequence: CASKGRGRAEQYF. The CDR3 coding sequence is TGTGCCAGCAAGGGGAGGGGGCGAGCCGAGCAGTACTTC. The chain is built from TRBV14 and TRBJ2-7; D may be TRBD1 or TRBD2 (7 bases each). With 7 bases removed from V and 6 bases from J, the gap between germline ends came to 16 bases. CDR1 and CDR2 from the germline V gene are SGHDN and FVKESK. This CDR3 is 13 amino acids long.

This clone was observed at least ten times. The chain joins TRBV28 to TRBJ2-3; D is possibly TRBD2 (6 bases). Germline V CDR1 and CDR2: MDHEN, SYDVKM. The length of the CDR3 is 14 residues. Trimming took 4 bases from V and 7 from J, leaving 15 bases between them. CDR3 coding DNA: TGTGCCAGCAGTTCCGGGACTGGCGTCAATACGCAGTATTTT. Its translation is CASSSGTGVNTQYF.

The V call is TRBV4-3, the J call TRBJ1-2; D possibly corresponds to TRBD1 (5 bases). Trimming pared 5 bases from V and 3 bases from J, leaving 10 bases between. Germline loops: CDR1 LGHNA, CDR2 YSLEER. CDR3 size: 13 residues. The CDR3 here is CASSSGLDYGYTF. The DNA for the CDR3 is TGCGCCAGCAGCTCAGGGTTGGACTATGGCTACACCTTC.

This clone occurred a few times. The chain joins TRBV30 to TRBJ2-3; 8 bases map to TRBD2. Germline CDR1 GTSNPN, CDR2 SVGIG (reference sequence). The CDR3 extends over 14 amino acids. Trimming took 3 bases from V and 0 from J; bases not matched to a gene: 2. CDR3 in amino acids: CAWRLAGSTDTQYF. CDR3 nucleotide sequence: TGTGCCTGGAGGTTAGCGGGGAGCACAGATACGCAGTATTTT.

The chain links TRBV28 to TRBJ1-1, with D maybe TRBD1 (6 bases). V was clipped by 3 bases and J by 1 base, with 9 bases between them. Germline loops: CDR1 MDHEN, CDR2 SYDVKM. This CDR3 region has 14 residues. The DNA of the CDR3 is TGTGCCAGCAGTTTGCAGGGGACGAACACTGAAGCTTTCTTT. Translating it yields CASSLQGTNTEAFF.

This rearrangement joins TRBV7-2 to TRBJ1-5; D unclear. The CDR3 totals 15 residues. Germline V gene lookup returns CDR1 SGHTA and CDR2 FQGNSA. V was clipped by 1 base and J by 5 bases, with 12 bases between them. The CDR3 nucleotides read TGTGCCAGCAGCTTAGTCCGGGAGAGTTATCAGCCCCAGCATTTT. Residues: CASSLVRESYQPQHF. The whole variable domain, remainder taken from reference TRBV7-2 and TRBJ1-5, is GAGVSQSPSNKVTEKGKDVELRCDPISGHTALYWYRQSLGQGLEFLIYFQGNSAPDKSGLPSDRFSAERTGGSVSTLTIQRTQQEDSAVYLCASSLVRESYQPQHFGDGTRLSIL.